This TCR beta chain emerged from a study of CD4 T cells in relation to SARS-CoV-2 and coronaviruses. Study-wide results and limits: This crossreactivity analysis covered spike protein alone, no other viral proteins.

J gave up 6 bases and V 2 bases, and 6 bases lay outside the gene matches. The germline V gene encodes CDR1 SGHDT and CDR2 YYEEEE. The CDR3 consists of 15 residues. A remark on this clone: Its antigen is still unknown.

Clones were read by immunoSEQ multiplex PCR, and TCRdb kept only the in-frame ones, dropping some. The sample holds about 43,000 clones, around 79% seen once. The TCR comes from an adult with COVID-19. The sample taken for sequencing was naive CD4+ T cells from PBMCs, cultured in vitro. The subset was: naive CD4+ T cells isolated by negative enrichment. This chain connects TRBV5-6 to TRBJ2-3; 10 bases map to TRBD2. The CDR3 reads CASSFILAGVDTQYF. CDR3 coding DNA: TGTGCCAGCAGCTTTATTCTAGCGGGAGTGGATACGCAGTATTTT.